Presented here are 18 T cell receptor beta chains from one specimen sequenced in a study of patients and donors after allogeneic stem cell transplantation. One entry per CDR3 protein results from TCRdb running MiXCR on the RT-PCR reads. Of 110,000 or so distinct CDR3 sequences in the sample, 35% were seen once. The sample taken for sequencing was blood, either unsorted or a sorted T cell fraction (not recorded which). These receptors were taken from a human donor who was either an allogeneic HSCT recipient or a stem cell or donor lymphocyte infusion donor (not recorded which). It is not recorded whose cells these are; they may come from a transplant donor.

This clonotype was detected a few times. The chain is built from TRBV7-2 and TRBJ2-1, with D hard to call. Trimming stripped 2 bases from V and 6 bases from J, with 8 bases between. CDR3 size: 13 residues. In germline, CDR1 is SGHTA, CDR2 FQGNSA. CDR3 amino acids: CASSLIAINEQFF. For the CDR3, the DNA is TGTGCCAGCAGCTTAATCGCTATCAATGAGCAGTTCTTC.

This clonotype occurred a few times. The chain has TRBV4-3 and TRBJ1-1, with D unclear. Germline V lookup: CDR1 LGHNA, CDR2 YSLEER. The CDR3 totals 15 residues. V lost 0 bases and J 4 bases, leaving 12 bases between the germline ends. DNA of the CDR3: TGCGCCAGCAGCCAAGATCCCGGTCCGGGCACTGAAGCTTTCTTT. Translated: CASSQDPGPGTEAFF.

The chain carries TRBV14 and TRBJ1-4; D is unresolved. Trimming removed 0 bases from V and 7 bases from J, with 12 bases in between. The germline gives CDR1 SGHDN, CDR2 FVKESK. The CDR3 runs 15 residues. The CDR3, as DNA: TGTGCCAGCAGCCAAGAATCGGGTAAACGTGAAAAACTGTTTTTT. Protein: CASSQESGKREKLFF.

This chain joins TRBV20-1 and TRBJ1-5; D is unresolved. V lost 6 bases, J lost 1 base, and 13 bases lay in between. CDR1 is DFQATT and CDR2 is SNEGSKA in the germline V gene (reference sequence). This CDR3 has 14 amino acids. This CDR3 reads CSATEWASNQPQHF. As DNA, the CDR3 is TGCAGTGCAACCGAGTGGGCGAGCAATCAGCCCCAGCATTTT.

The rearrangement joins TRBV20-1 to TRBJ1-6; D not certain. Germline V gives CDR1 DFQATT, CDR2 SNEGSKA (reference sequence). There are 14 residues in the CDR3. V lost 6 bases and J lost 5, with 14 bases in between. The CDR3 sequence: CSANPPFHNSPLHF. The CDR3 DNA sequence: TGCAGTGCCAACCCGCCCTTTCATAATTCACCCCTCCACTTT.

J is TRBJ2-3 and V is TRBV4-1; D is undetermined. Trimming pared 0 bases from V and 1 base from J, leaving 11 bases between. This CDR3 is 16 amino acids long. From germline, CDR1 is MGHRA and CDR2 YSYEKL. CDR3 in amino acids: CASSQDRHPRTDTQYF. CDR3 coding DNA: TGCGCCAGCAGCCAAGATAGACATCCCCGCACAGATACGCAGTATTTT.

V and J are TRBV19 and TRBJ2-1; no clear D. Per germline, CDR1 LNHDA and CDR2 SQIVND (reference sequence). The CDR3 has 15 residues. Trimming stripped 5 bases from V and 0 bases from J, with 11 bases between. CDR3 in DNA: TGTGCCAGTAGTTCTGGAATAGGCTCCTACAATGAGCAGTTCTTC. This sequence encodes CASSSGIGSYNEQFF.

The chain recombines TRBV18 with TRBJ2-1; 10 nucleotides line up with TRBD2. CDR3 size: 16 residues. CDR1 KGHSH and CDR2 LQKENI come from the germline V gene. The V and J ends lost 3 bases and 4 bases, in that order; junction bases with no gene match: 6. The CDR3 here is CASSPTVAGGYNEQFF. As DNA, the CDR3 is TGTGCCAGCTCACCGACGGTAGCGGGAGGATACAATGAGCAGTTCTTC.

The V gene is TRBV7-8, the J gene TRBJ2-1; either TRBD1 or TRBD2 may fit D (6 bases each). V was pared by 7 bases and J by 0 bases, with 22 bases between. This CDR3 spans 18 amino acids. The germline gives CDR1 SGHVS, CDR2 FQNEAQ. The CDR3 sequence is CASTVKRQAGSSYNEQFF. The CDR3 DNA reads as TGTGCCAGCACTGTAAAGCGACAGGCGGGAAGCTCCTACAATGAGCAGTTCTTC.

A few counts support this clonotype. This chain uses TRBV7-6 with TRBJ2-2; 9 bases are shared with TRBD1. CDR3 length: 15 amino acids. CDR1 and CDR2 from the germline V gene are SGHVS and FNYEAQ. The trim removed 5 bases at V and 4 bases at J, leaving 5 bases unmatched. CDR3 region: CASSTRDRVTGELFF. Here the CDR3 DNA reads TGTGCCAGCAGCACCCGGGACAGGGTCACCGGGGAGCTGTTTTTT. The variable domain in full, completed from reference TRBV7-6 and TRBJ2-2, reads GAGVSQSPRYKVTKRGQDVALRCDPISGHVSLYWYRQALGQGPEFLTYFNYEAQQDKSGLPNDRFSAERPEGSISTLTIQRTEQRDSAMYRCASSTRDRVTGELFFGEGSRLTVL.

CDR3 bases: TGTGCCAGCAGTTTGGGGCACTGGAACACTGAAGCTTTCTTT. It encodes CASSLGHWNTEAFF. The gene calls are TRBV12-3 or TRBV12-4 and TRBJ1-1, with a possible D match to TRBD1 (5 bases). Trimming removed 3 bases from V and 1 base from J, with 9 bases in between. The CDR3 runs 14 residues.

This clonotype has just a few counts. The genes are TRBV15 and TRBJ2-3, with 7 bases that match TRBD2. Germline V gives CDR1 LNHNV, CDR2 YYDKDF (reference sequence). V was clipped by 8 bases and J by 0 bases; unmatched bases: 5. The CDR3 is 14 amino acids. The CDR3 nucleotides read TGTGCCACCTCAGAGCGGGGAAGCACAGATACGCAGTATTTT. Translated: CATSERGSTDTQYF.

The gene calls are TRBV5-1 and TRBJ2-1; 11 nucleotides agree with TRBD2. Germline trimming cut 3 bases from V and 5 bases from J; bases unmatched to any gene: 7. This CDR3 has 16 amino acids. Germline CDR1 SGHRS, CDR2 YFSETQ. The CDR3 spells CASSWLLAGVDNEQFF. CDR3 coding DNA: TGCGCCAGCAGCTGGTTACTAGCGGGAGTGGACAATGAGCAGTTCTTC.

V usage is TRBV7-2 and J usage is TRBJ1-6, with unresolved D. V lost 1 base, J lost 11 bases, and 21 bases lay in between. The CDR3 runs to 17 residues. Per the germline V gene, CDR1 is SGHTA and CDR2 is FQGNSA. The CDR3 DNA follows: TGTGCCAGCAGCTTAGAGCGGGTCGGAACCGGCGGGACACCCCTCCACTTT. Encoded protein: CASSLERVGTGGTPLHF.

The chain employs TRBV7-2 and TRBJ2-3; D is unresolved. The CDR3 loop spans 15 amino acids. The V end lost 2 bases, the J end lost 2 bases, and 11 bases lay between the germline ends. Looked up from germline, CDR1 is SGHTA and CDR2 is FQGNSA. This chain's CDR3 is CASSLNGRITDTQYF. CDR3 nucleotide sequence: TGTGCCAGCAGCTTAAACGGACGGATCACAGATACGCAGTATTTT. Drawing the rest from reference TRBV7-2 and TRBJ2-3, the complete variable domain is GAGVSQSPSNKVTEKGKDVELRCDPISGHTALYWYRQSLGQGLEFLIYFQGNSAPDKSGLPSDRFSAERTGGSVSTLTIQRTQQEDSAVYLCASSLNGRITDTQYFGPGTRLTVL.

The V call is TRBV6-2 or TRBV6-3, the J call TRBJ1-5; D is unclear. The length of the CDR3 is 14 residues. Trimming stripped 5 bases from V and 4 bases from J, with 12 bases between. Germline CDR1 and CDR2: MNHEY and SVGEGT. CDR3 bases: TGTGCCAGCAGTCCAACGGGATTAAATCAGCCCCAGCATTTT. This sequence encodes CASSPTGLNQPQHF.

J is TRBJ2-7 and V is TRBV20-1, with D perhaps given as TRBD1 or TRBD2 (5 bases each). The CDR3 loop spans 12 amino acids. Germline values: CDR1 DFQATT, CDR2 SNEGSKA (reference sequence). V shed 3 bases and J shed 2 bases, with 8 bases lying between them. CDR3 sequence (DNA): TGCAGTGCTAGGGGACGGGCCTACGAGCAGTACTTC. It is translated as CSARGRAYEQYF.

The V call is TRBV24-1, the J call TRBJ2-1; 7 positions agree with TRBD2. This CDR3 is built from 14 residues. The V and J ends lost 7 bases and 7 bases, in that order; junction bases with no gene match: 9. Germline CDR1 reads KGHDR; CDR2 reads SFDVKD. CDR3 in DNA: TGTGCCACCAGCGCAACGGGACTACGAAATGAGCAGTTCTTC. Amino acid sequence: CATSATGLRNEQFF.